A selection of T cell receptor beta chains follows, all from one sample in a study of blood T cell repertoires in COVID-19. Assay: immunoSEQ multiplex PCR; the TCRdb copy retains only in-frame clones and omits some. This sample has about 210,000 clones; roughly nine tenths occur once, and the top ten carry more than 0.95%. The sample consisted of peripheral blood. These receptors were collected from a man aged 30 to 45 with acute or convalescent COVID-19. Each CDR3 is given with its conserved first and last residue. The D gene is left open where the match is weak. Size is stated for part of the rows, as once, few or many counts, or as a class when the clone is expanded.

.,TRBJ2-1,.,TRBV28,TGTGCCAGCCTAACGGCCCAGGGCAGAAAGAAAATGCAGTTCTTC,CASLTAQGRKKMQFF
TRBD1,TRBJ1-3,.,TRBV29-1,TGCAGCGTTGTAGAGGGACAGGGCTCTGGAAACACCATATATTTT,CSVVEGQGSGNTIYF
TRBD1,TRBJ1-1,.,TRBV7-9,TGTGCCAGCAGCTTACGACAGGGAGAAACTGAAGCTTTCTTT,CASSLRQGETEAFF
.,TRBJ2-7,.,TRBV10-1,TGCGCCAGCAGTGATGGCCGGGAAGGCTCCTACGAGCAGTACTTC,CASSDGREGSYEQYF
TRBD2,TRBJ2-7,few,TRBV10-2,TGCGCCAGCGGAGCGGGAGGGACCCCCTACGAGCAGTACTTC,CASGAGGTPYEQYF
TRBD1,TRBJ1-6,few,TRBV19,TGTGCCAGTAGTCCGGGACAGCCTTATAATTCACCCCTCCACTTT,CASSPGQPYNSPLHF
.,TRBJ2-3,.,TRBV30,TGTGCCTGGAGTGAATCTCCGCCTGGGGGCATGATAACAGATACGCAGTATTTT,CAWSESPPGGMITDTQYF
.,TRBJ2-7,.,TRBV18,TGTGCCAGCTCAGGAGGCAGAACCTACGAGCAGTACTTC,CASSGGRTYEQYF
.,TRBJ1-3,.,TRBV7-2,TGTGCCAGCAGCCCCGGGTACACCATATATTTT,CASSPGYTIYF
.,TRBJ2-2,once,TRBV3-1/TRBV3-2,TGTGCCAGCAGCCACGCGCGGGACTACACCGGGGAGCTGTTTTTT,CASSHARDYTGELFF
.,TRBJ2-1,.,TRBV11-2,TGTGCCAGCAGCTTAGTTCGCCGGGTATTACCCAATGAGCAGTTCTTC,CASSLVRRVLPNEQFF
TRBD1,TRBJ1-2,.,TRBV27,TGTGCCAGCAGTCCCAAAGGACAGGCAAACTATGGCTACACCTTC,CASSPKGQANYGYTF
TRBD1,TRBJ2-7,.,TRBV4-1,TGCGCCAGCAGCCAAAGGGTCCTCGGGACAGCCAACGAGCAGTACTTC,CASSQRVLGTANEQYF
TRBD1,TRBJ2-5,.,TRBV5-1,TGCGCCAGCAGCTTGGTTCCGCAGGGGGCTACGGAGACCCAGTACTTC,CASSLVPQGATETQYF
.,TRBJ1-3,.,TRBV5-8,TGTGCCAGCAGCTTGGGCTGGGGGGCTGGAAACACCATATATTTT,CASSLGWGAGNTIYF
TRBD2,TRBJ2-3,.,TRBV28,TGTGCCAGCAGTCTACCGGGACTAGTGCACTATACGCAGTATTTT,CASSLPGLVHYTQYF
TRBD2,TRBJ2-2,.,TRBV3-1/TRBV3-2,TGTGCCAGCAGCCACTCCGCGGGGGTAAGGGAGCTGTTTTTT,CASSHSAGVRELFF
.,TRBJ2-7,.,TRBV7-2,TGTGCCAGCAGCTTAGAGTCAGGGGCCTACGAGCAGTACTTC,CASSLESGAYEQYF
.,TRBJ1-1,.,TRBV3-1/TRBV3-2,TGTGCCAGCAGCCAGCCAGGGATTCAGAACACTGAAGCTTTCTTT,CASSQPGIQNTEAFF
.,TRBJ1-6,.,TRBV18,TGTGCCAGCTCACGAGAGGACAGATTATCACCCCTCCACTTT,CASSREDRLSPLHF
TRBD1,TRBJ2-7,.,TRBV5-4,TGTGCCAGCAGCTTGGCCGGACAGGGTCCCTACGAGCAGTACTTC,CASSLAGQGPYEQYF
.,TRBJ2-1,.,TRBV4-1,TGCGCCAGCAGCCAAGGGGGCAGGGGCTCCTACAATGAGCAGTTCTTC,CASSQGGRGSYNEQFF
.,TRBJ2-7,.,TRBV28,TGTGCCAGCAGCCACGACAGGCACGAGCAGTACTTC,CASSHDRHEQYF
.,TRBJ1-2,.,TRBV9,TGTGCCAGCAGCGTAGAAGCGGGCGGCTATGGCTACACCTTC,CASSVEAGGYGYTF
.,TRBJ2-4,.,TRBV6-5,TGTGCCACACGGGATCCTCTAGCCAAAAACATTCAGTACTTC,CATRDPLAKNIQYF
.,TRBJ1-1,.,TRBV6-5,TGTGCCAGCAGTTACTCGACAGTGAATGAAGCTTTCTTT,CASSYSTVNEAFF
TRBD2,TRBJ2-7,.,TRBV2,TGTGCCAGCAGCCCAGGGAGCGGGAAGTCCTACGAGCAGTACTTC,CASSPGSGKSYEQYF
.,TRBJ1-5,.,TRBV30,TGTGCCTGCCGAGGGAAAAATCAGCCCCAGCATTTT,CACRGKNQPQHF
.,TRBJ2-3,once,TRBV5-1,TGCGCCAGCAGCTACACAGGTGGGGCAGATACGCAGTATTTT,CASSYTGGADTQYF
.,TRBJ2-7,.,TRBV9,TGTGCCAGCAGCGTAAGACTAGGAGGGGTCTACGAGCAGTACTTC,CASSVRLGGVYEQYF
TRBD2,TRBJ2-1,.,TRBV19,TGTGCCAGTAGTATTAGGCCGTTTCTAGCGGGAGGTGAGCAGTTCTTC,CASSIRPFLAGGEQFF
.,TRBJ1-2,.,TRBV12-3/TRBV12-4,TGTGCCAGCAGTCCCGGGAGGGGAGATGGCTACACCTTC,CASSPGRGDGYTF
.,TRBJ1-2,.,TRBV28,TGTGCCAGCAGTTTCCGGACAGTTAACGGCTACACCTTC,CASSFRTVNGYTF